Here is one T cell receptor (beta chain) with its context. This sample was included in a study of control samples from healthy donors and cancer patients. Assay: immunoSEQ multiplex PCR; the TCRdb copy retains only in-frame clones and omits some. The sample carries approximately 160,000 clones, around 93% recorded once. CDR1 and CDR2 (germline): SGHTA, FQGTGA. The ends lost 0 bases at V and 5 bases at J; junction bases unmatched: 5. The CDR3 totals 15 residues. Source material: blood. This TCR derives from a woman aged 60-75 years in good health. J is TRBJ2-5 and V is TRBV7-3; 8 nucleotides agree with TRBD2. The CDR3 DNA sequence: TGTGCCAGCAGCTTAACCGGACTAGCTGGGGAGACCCAGTACTTC. Translation: CASSLTGLAGETQYF.